Listed below are T cell receptor beta chains from one sample, sequenced in a study of blood T cell repertoires in COVID-19. Profiling relied on immunoSEQ multiplex PCR, and the TCRdb table lists in-frame clones only, not all of them. Among 180,000 or so clones listed, approximately 85% were seen once. The sequenced sample was peripheral blood. The receptors stem from a human donor with active or convalescent COVID-19. The donor label of this sample is uncertain. CDR3s include the opening cysteine and the closing phenylalanine or tryptophan.

J gene,V gene,CDR3 protein
TRBJ1-5,TRBV6-5,CASSYRGRNQPQHF
TRBJ1-2,TRBV5-1,CASSSSGGNYGYTF
TRBJ2-7,TRBV6-5,CASSPRAGGLYEQYF
TRBJ2-4,TRBV2,CASSGASGRAGNIQYF
TRBJ2-7,TRBV5-1,CASRPERGAYEQYF
TRBJ2-7,TRBV19,CASKRAYEQYF
TRBJ2-5,TRBV19,CASSIGSTQETQYF
TRBJ2-7,TRBV6-5,CASSYLLGRAQQYF
TRBJ2-7,TRBV6-5,CATSVGLAGGWEQYF
TRBJ2-2,TRBV12-5,CASGLAQGAVGELFF
TRBJ1-4,TRBV19,CASSIIGQGNEKLFF
TRBJ2-3,TRBV5-4,CASSLRDRALATDTQYF
TRBJ2-5,TRBV7-2,CASSLGTIQETQYF
TRBJ2-1,TRBV7-3,CASSSAGTGYNEQFF
TRBJ1-4,TRBV5-1,CASSLMGTNEKLFF
TRBJ1-3,TRBV29-1,CSALQGTVGNTIYF
TRBJ2-1,TRBV7-9,CASSAAVPSYNEQFF
TRBJ2-7,TRBV27,CASSLFPGQGAREQYF
TRBJ2-4,TRBV7-3,CASSQTSADNIQYF
TRBJ2-7,TRBV7-6,CASSLATGATYEQYF
TRBJ2-7,TRBV3-1/TRBV3-2,CASSQSLTSEQYF
TRBJ2-3,TRBV5-1,CASEPSGSTDTQYF
TRBJ1-1,TRBV6-5,CASSSLQGHTEAFF